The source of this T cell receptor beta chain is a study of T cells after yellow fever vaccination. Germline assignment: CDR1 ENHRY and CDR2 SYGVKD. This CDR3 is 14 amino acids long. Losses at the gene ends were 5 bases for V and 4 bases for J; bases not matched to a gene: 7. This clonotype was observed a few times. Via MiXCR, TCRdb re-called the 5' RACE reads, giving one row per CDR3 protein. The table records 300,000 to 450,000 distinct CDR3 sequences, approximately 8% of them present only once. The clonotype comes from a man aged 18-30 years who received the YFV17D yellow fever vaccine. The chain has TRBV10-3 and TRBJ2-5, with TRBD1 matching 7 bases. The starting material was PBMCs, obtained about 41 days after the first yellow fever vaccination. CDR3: CAISKTGDRETQYF. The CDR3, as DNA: TGTGCCATCAGTAAAACAGGGGATCGAGAGACCCAGTACTTC.